This TCR beta chain was obtained from a study of chemoradiotherapy in HPV16-positive cancers. Whole-study findings and limits: The functional HPV-specific definition rests on just two HPV16-positive patients.

The protocol was immunoSEQ multiplex PCR, while the TCRdb copy is restricted to in-frame clones and leaves out a portion. The table lists almost 2,500 clones, approximately 80% of them singletons, with approximately 43% in the top ten. Germline lookup yields CDR1 SGHRS and CDR2 YFSETQ. Trimming pared 2 bases from V and 2 bases from J, leaving 8 bases between. The CDR3 is 14 residues long. To note about this clone: Its target is not known.

This TCR was sampled from a human donor with HPV-associated anogenital cancer. The rearrangement uses TRBV5-1 and TRBJ2-1; D remains unclear. Sequenced material: tumor tissue, taken from a patient who underwent chemoradiotherapy. The CDR3 loop is CASSFQTAYNEQFF. In DNA, the CDR3 is TGCGCCAGCAGCTTCCAGACTGCCTACAATGAGCAGTTCTTC.